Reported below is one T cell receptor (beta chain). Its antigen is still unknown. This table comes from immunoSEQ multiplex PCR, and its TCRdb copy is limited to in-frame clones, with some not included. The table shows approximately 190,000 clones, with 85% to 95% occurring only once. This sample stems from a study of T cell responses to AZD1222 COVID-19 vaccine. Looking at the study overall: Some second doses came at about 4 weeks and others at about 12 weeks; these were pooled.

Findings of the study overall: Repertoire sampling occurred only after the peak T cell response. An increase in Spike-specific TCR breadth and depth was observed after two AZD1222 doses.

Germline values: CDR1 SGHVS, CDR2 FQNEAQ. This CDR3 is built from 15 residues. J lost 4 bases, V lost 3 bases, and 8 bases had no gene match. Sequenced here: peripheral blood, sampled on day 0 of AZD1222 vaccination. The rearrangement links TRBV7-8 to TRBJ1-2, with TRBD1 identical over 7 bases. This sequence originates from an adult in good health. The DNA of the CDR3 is TGTGCCAGCAGCTTTATAGGGACAGCCTCCTATGGCTACACCTTC. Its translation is CASSFIGTASYGYTF.